The 14 T cell receptor beta chains below all came from one sample that was sequenced in a study of shared clonotypes between healthy human individuals. Assay: immunoSEQ multiplex PCR; the TCRdb copy retains only in-frame clones and omits some. The data contain roughly 1,500,000 clones, around 98% of them singletons. The sample taken for sequencing was naive CD4+ T cells sorted from blood. The subset denotes: CD45RA+ positively selected. These receptors all stem from a man in his thirties or forties in good health.

V is TRBV7-8 and J is TRBJ1-5; 7 bases line up with TRBD1. The CDR3 loop spans 16 amino acids. The V and J ends lost 1 base and 4 bases, in that order; junction bases with no gene match: 7. Per germline, CDR1 SGHVS and CDR2 FQNEAQ. The CDR3 is CASSLDSTGRNQPQHF. CDR3 sequence (DNA): TGTGCCAGCAGCTTAGATTCGACAGGGAGAAATCAGCCCCAGCATTTT.

The chain links TRBV28 to TRBJ1-4; no reliable D call. The CDR3 loop spans 13 amino acids. V lost 6 bases, J lost 4 bases, and 9 bases lay in between. Germline assignment: CDR1 MDHEN and CDR2 SYDVKM. The CDR3 region has the DNA TGTGCCAGCAGCGACCGGGTTAATGAAAAACTGTTTTTT. It yields the protein CASSDRVNEKLFF. The full variable domain, its missing parts supplied by reference TRBV28 and TRBJ1-4, is DVKVTQSSRYLVKRTGEKVFLECVQDMDHENMFWYRQDPGLGLRLIYFSYDVKMKEKGDIPEGYSVSREKKERFSLILESASTNQTSMYLCASSDRVNEKLFFGSGTQLSVL.

Concerning this clone: In the same sample, other DNA sequences code for this CDR3. The chain carries TRBV18 and TRBJ2-1; 14 bases map to TRBD2. J lost 10 bases, V lost 8 bases, and 4 bases had no gene match. The CDR3 runs 13 residues. Germline CDR1 KGHSH, CDR2 LQKENI. CDR3 in amino acids: CASLGLAGDEQFF. The CDR3, as DNA: TGTGCCAGCCTGGGACTAGCGGGAGACGAGCAGTTCTTC.

This clone was picked up one time. This chain connects TRBV5-1 to TRBJ2-2, with 9 bases lining up with TRBD2. V trimming: 3 bases; J trimming: 1 base; junction bases outside the gene matches: 4. The CDR3 runs 16 residues. Germline loops: CDR1 SGHRS, CDR2 YFSETQ. The CDR3 here is CASSSQTSGNTGELFF. The CDR3 bases are TGCGCCAGCAGCTCGCAGACTAGCGGGAACACCGGGGAGCTGTTTTTT. The whole variable domain, filled in from reference TRBV5-1 and TRBJ2-2, reads KAGVTQTPRYLIKTRGQQVTLSCSPISGHRSVSWYQQTPGQGLQFLFEYFSETQRNKGNFPGRFSGRQFSNSRSEMNVSTLELGDSALYLCASSSQTSGNTGELFFGEGSRLTVL.

The chain combines TRBV12-5 with TRBJ1-1; 7 bases agree with TRBD1. Germline assignment: CDR1 LGHNT and CDR2 FRNRAP. V lost 0 bases and J lost 0; bases outside the gene matches: 4. There are 16 residues in the CDR3. CDR3 DNA: TGTGCTAGTGGTTTGGTCCAAGGGGGCATGAACACTGAAGCTTTCTTT. This translates into CASGLVQGGMNTEAFF.

The V and J genes are TRBV13 and TRBJ2-2, with TRBD2 identical over 8 bases. V shed 5 bases, J shed 5 bases, and the junction held 16 bases outside the gene matches. Germline lookup yields CDR1 PRHDT and CDR2 FYEKMQ (reference sequence). The CDR3 contains 18 residues. DNA of the CDR3: TGTGCCAGCAGCCCCCTGGGAAGCGGGAGTTTCTTGACCGGGGAGCTGTTTTTT. Translating gives CASSPLGSGSFLTGELFF. Full variable domain (missing parts from reference TRBV13 and TRBJ2-2): AAGVIQSPRHLIKEKRETATLKCYPIPRHDTVYWYQQGPGQDPQFLISFYEKMQSDKGSIPDRFSAQQFSDYHSELNMSSLELGDSALYFCASSPLGSGSFLTGELFFGEGSRLTVL.

The rearrangement joins TRBV5-1 to TRBJ2-7; the D is unclear. V was pared by 1 base and J by 2 bases, with 13 bases between. The CDR3 runs to 15 residues. Germline V CDR1 and CDR2: SGHRS, YFSETQ. The CDR3 is CASSLFLGLTYEQYF. In nucleotides, the CDR3 is TGCGCCAGCAGCTTGTTCTTAGGATTAACCTACGAGCAGTACTTC. Based on the CDR3 plus reference TRBV5-1 and TRBJ2-7, the full variable domain is KAGVTQTPRYLIKTRGQQVTLSCSPISGHRSVSWYQQTPGQGLQFLFEYFSETQRNKGNFPGRFSGRQFSNSRSEMNVSTLELGDSALYLCASSLFLGLTYEQYFGPGTRLTVT.

V and J are TRBV5-4 and TRBJ2-7; 12 nucleotides line up with TRBD2. Germline assignment: CDR1 SGHNT and CDR2 YYREEE (reference sequence). With 3 bases clipped from V and 7 bases from J, the junction kept 11 bases outside the gene matches. The CDR3 runs to 16 residues. The CDR3, as DNA: TGTGCCAGCAGCTCCGGACTAGCGGGACCTGCGTATGAGCAGTACTTC. Translated: CASSSGLAGPAYEQYF.

The chain recombines TRBV13 with TRBJ2-2, with TRBD1 identical over 7 bases. Per germline, CDR1 PRHDT and CDR2 FYEKMQ (reference sequence). J was trimmed by 7 bases and V by 0 bases; bases with no gene match: 8. The CDR3 loop spans 16 amino acids. CDR3 in amino acids: CASSLGGKGAVGELFF. In DNA, the CDR3 is TGTGCCAGCAGCTTAGGCGGAAAGGGGGCAGTCGGGGAGCTGTTTTTT.

The chain links TRBV19 to TRBJ1-2; 8 nucleotides align to TRBD1. CDR3 size: 14 residues. Germline lookup yields CDR1 LNHDA and CDR2 SQIVND (reference sequence). Trimming took 5 bases from V and 8 from J; bases not matched to a gene: 10. The CDR3 DNA is TGTGCCAGTAGTCAAACCGGGACAGGTTCCGGCTACACCTTC. It specifies CASSQTGTGSGYTF.

V gene TRBV7-9 combines with J gene TRBJ2-4; a weak D match, TRBD1 (5 bases). CDR3 size: 16 residues. V dropped 8 bases and J dropped 0 bases, with 17 bases sitting between them. Germline V CDR1 and CDR2: SEHNR, FQNEAQ (reference sequence). DNA for the CDR3: TGTGCCAGCGACGGTCGGGCAGGGATAGCCAAAAACATTCAGTACTTC. This gives the protein CASDGRAGIAKNIQYF.

The CDR3 sequence is CASSYPQGANYEQYF. For the CDR3, the DNA is TGTGCCAGCAGTTACCCACAGGGGGCCAACTACGAGCAGTACTTC. The rearrangement joins TRBV6-6 to TRBJ2-7; TRBD1 aligns across 9 bases. The ends lost 2 bases at V and 3 bases at J; junction bases unmatched: 5. Germline lookup yields CDR1 MNHNY and CDR2 SVGAGI (reference sequence). The CDR3 totals 15 residues.

The rearrangement joins TRBV29-1 to TRBJ2-5; unclear D gene. The CDR3 consists of 13 residues. Deletions cut 6 bases from V and 4 bases from J, with 15 bases between. Germline lookup yields CDR1 SQVTM and CDR2 ANQGSEA. DNA for the CDR3: TGCAGCGTCCAGAAGGGCAGAGTAGAGACCCAGTACTTC. Protein product: CSVQKGRVETQYF.

The rearrangement joins TRBV30 to TRBJ2-5, with a tentative D call TRBD1 (5 bases). The germline CDR1 and CDR2 sequences are GTSNPN and SVGIG (reference sequence). There are 13 residues in the CDR3. Trimming shortened V by 3 bases and J by 0 bases, and 8 bases separated the two germline ends. CDR3 amino acids: CAWRRQYQETQYF. The CDR3, as DNA: TGTGCCTGGAGGCGACAGTACCAAGAGACCCAGTACTTC.